The text below deals with one T cell receptor beta chain. Antigen unknown. Germline trimming cut 2 bases from V and 5 bases from J; bases unmatched to any gene: 11. The CDR3 loop spans 17 amino acids. The germline CDR1 and CDR2 sequences are KGHDR and SFDVKD. Attachment of unique molecular identifiers to individual cDNA molecules was performed. One entry per CDR3 protein, called by TCRdb with MiXCR from the 5' RACE reads. The data hold approximately 79,000 distinct CDR3 sequences, with about 13% observed a single time. This entry comes from a study of early T cells in non-severe SARS-CoV-2 infection. Broader study findings: VDJdb matching skewed toward anti-spike CD8 responses, missing private and CD4 specificities.

Sequenced sample: whole blood. The chain employs TRBV24-1 and TRBJ2-1; TRBD1 aligns across 7 bases. This clonotype was obtained from an adult who was a healthcare worker with PCR-confirmed SARS-CoV-2 infection or an uninfected control (not recorded which). The CDR3 is CATSDSPGRGSHNEQFF. For the CDR3, the DNA is TGTGCCACCAGTGATTCGCCCGGCAGGGGGTCCCACAATGAGCAGTTCTTC.